Each of the 10 T cell receptor beta chains below was sequenced from the same sample in a study of beta chain features in type 1 diabetes. Reverse transcription of all isolated RNA meant that expressed TCRB transcripts were sequenced. Data came from immunoSEQ multiplex PCR; TCRdb stores just in-frame clones and leaves some out. The data contain about 410,000 clones, approximately 15% of them singletons. The sequenced material came from naive CD4+ T cells from blood. Receptors were obtained from a man younger than 40 in good health.

This clone was seen more than once but under ten times. J is TRBJ1-2 and V is TRBV11-2; D gene unclear. The CDR3 is made up of 12 amino acids. V was clipped by 2 bases and J by 4 bases, with 5 bases between them. Germline V gives CDR1 SGHAT, CDR2 FQNNGV. CDR3 loop: CASSLLTYGYTF. CDR3 sequence (DNA): TGTGCCAGCAGCTTATTGACCTATGGCTACACCTTC.

The sample holds a few counts of this clone. The chain is built from TRBV19 and TRBJ1-2, with D possibly being TRBD1 (6 bases). The CDR3 spans 15 residues. Germline V CDR1 and CDR2: LNHDA, SQIVND (reference sequence). Trimming left V 1 base short and J 7 bases short, with 16 bases between. The DNA for the CDR3 is TGTGCCAGTAGTATAGTCCGGGGCAGGGGCTCTGGCTACACCTTC. Translated: CASSIVRGRGSGYTF.

This clone was seen a few times. The chain uses TRBV27 and TRBJ1-2; TRBD1 agrees at 7 bases. After removal of 6 bases from V and 1 base from J, the junction contained 11 bases not matched to a gene. Germline CDR1 reads MNHEY; CDR2 reads SMNVEV (reference sequence). The CDR3 totals 16 residues. CDR3 nucleotides: TGTGCCAGCAGCTTGATCGGGACAGAACTTAACTATGGCTACACCTTC. It yields the protein CASSLIGTELNYGYTF.

The chain couples TRBV12-5 to TRBJ1-1; D might be TRBD1 (6 bases). Germline V gene lookup returns CDR1 LGHNT and CDR2 FRNRAP. V was shortened by 0 bases and J by 0 bases, with 8 bases between the two germline ends. The CDR3 sequence is 15 residues long. The CDR3 region has the DNA TGTGCTAGTGGTTTGGTACAGGGAATGAACACTGAAGCTTTCTTT. It codes for CASGLVQGMNTEAFF. The entire variable domain, with the rest obtained from reference TRBV12-5 and TRBJ1-1, is as follows: DARVTQTPRHKVTEMGQEVTMRCQPILGHNTVFWYRQTMMQGLELLAYFRNRAPLDDSGMPKDRFSAEMPDATLATLKIQPSEPRDSAVYFCASGLVQGMNTEAFFGQGTRLTVV.

This clone was seen many times. The rearrangement links TRBV28 to TRBJ2-1, with TRBD1 as a possible D gene (6 bases). CDR1 is MDHEN, CDR2 SYDVKM, per germline. CDR3 size: 17 residues. V shed 4 bases and J shed 6 bases, with 22 bases lying between them. The CDR3: CASSSPSGRGSGNEQFF. CDR3 DNA: TGTGCCAGCAGTTCCCCATCGGGCAGGGGATCGGGCAATGAGCAGTTCTTC.

Only a few counts were recorded for this clone. The V gene is TRBV2, the J gene TRBJ2-5; D might be TRBD1 (5 bases). Germline CDR1 and CDR2: SNHLY and FYNNEI. The V and J ends lost 4 bases and 2 bases respectively, with 14 bases between them. CDR3 length: 15 residues. CDR3 in DNA: TGTGCCAGCAGTGCCCGAACAGGTCCTCAAGAGACCCAGTACTTC. This translates into CASSARTGPQETQYF.

The genes are TRBV28 and TRBJ1-1, with 7 bases that match TRBD1. CDR1 MDHEN and CDR2 SYDVKM come from the germline V gene. V dropped 6 bases and J dropped 4; count of bases not matched to a gene: 11. The CDR3 runs to 15 residues. CDR3 sequence (DNA): TGTGCCAGCAGGGATTCGACAGGGAAGGGCACTGAAGCTTTCTTT. Encoded protein: CASRDSTGKGTEAFF.

This clone appeared a few times. The chain is built from TRBV7-2 and TRBJ1-5; 7 bases match TRBD1. The trim removed 1 base at V and 11 bases at J, leaving 11 bases unmatched. This CDR3 has 15 amino acids. Germline assignment: CDR1 SGHTA and CDR2 FQGNSA. CDR3 sequence reads: CASSLGRQGGSTQHF. CDR3 coding DNA: TGTGCCAGCAGCTTAGGCCGACAGGGAGGGAGTACCCAGCATTTT. Combining the CDR3 with reference TRBV7-2 and TRBJ1-5 gives the whole variable domain GAGVSQSPSNKVTEKGKDVELRCDPISGHTALYWYRQSLGQGLEFLIYFQGNSAPDKSGLPSDRFSAERTGGSVSTLTIQRTQQEDSAVYLCASSLGRQGGSTQHFGDGTRLSIL.

This clone has only a few counts. J is TRBJ1-5 and V is TRBV6-1; D uncertain. The germline V and J ends were trimmed by 1 base and 7 bases, with 11 bases remaining between them. The CDR3 length is 14 residues. The V gene's germline CDR1 is MNHNS and CDR2 SASEGT. CDR3 in amino acids: CASSEVWGEQPQHF. CDR3 DNA sequence: TGTGCCAGCAGTGAAGTTTGGGGAGAGCAGCCCCAGCATTTT.

The chain employs TRBV7-2 and TRBJ2-5; D gene uncertain. Germline lookup yields CDR1 SGHTA and CDR2 FQGNSA. The V gene lost 2 bases and the J gene lost 2 bases, with 12 bases spanning the gap. This CDR3 comprises 15 residues. The CDR3 bases are TGTGCCAGCAGCTTAAAAGGTAGCCCTCAAGAGACCCAGTACTTC. Protein: CASSLKGSPQETQYF. The complete variable domain, with remaining parts taken from reference TRBV7-2 and TRBJ2-5, reads GAGVSQSPSNKVTEKGKDVELRCDPISGHTALYWYRQSLGQGLEFLIYFQGNSAPDKSGLPSDRFSAERTGGSVSTLTIQRTQQEDSAVYLCASSLKGSPQETQYFGPGTRLLVL.